The clone carrying this T cell receptor (beta chain) has more than one count but fewer than ten. TCRdb ran MiXCR on the 5' RACE reads and lists one entry per CDR3 protein. The sample has 600,000 to 700,000 distinct CDR3 sequences; over 20% are singletons. Germline CDR1 DFQATT, CDR2 SNEGSKA (reference sequence). Trimming stripped 3 bases from V and 8 bases from J, with 12 bases between. This CDR3 has 12 amino acids. This specimen belongs to a study of identical twins. A further study also used this sample, focusing on T cells expressing NK-cell markers. Per that study: In several donors, these clonotypes also led the CD3+CD56-NKG2C+ fraction.

This chain links TRBV20-1 with TRBJ2-3; D unresolved. Sample: PBMCs. The sequence derives from a woman aged 18-29 years in good health. CDR3 loop: CSASREAGTQYF. The CDR3 DNA is TGCAGTGCTAGTCGTGAGGCCGGTACGCAGTATTTT.